The sequence of this T cell receptor (beta chain) was determined in a study of cytomegalovirus exposure and HLA in healthy donors. About the research overall: Earlier findings included approximately 120 million unique TCR beta sequences obtained from 170 million or so T cells. Approximately 80 million unique TCRs from HLA-typed donors were held in an early data release.

The germline CDR1 and CDR2 sequences are LNHDA and SQIVND (reference sequence). The CDR3 has 14 amino acids. This clone was seen a few times. PCR primers comprised 60 Vbeta and 13 Jbeta primers. Assay: immunoSEQ multiplex PCR; the TCRdb copy retains only in-frame clones and omits some. The profile shows about 140,000 clones, around 72% of them singletons. The rearrangement links TRBV19 to TRBJ1-1; a possible D gene is TRBD1 (5 bases). The source is a man aged 50 to 59 in good health and CMV-seropositive. Specimen: PBMCs. The CDR3 region has the DNA TGTGCTACTCGCCGGGGGGACGGGGGGTCTGAAGCTTTCTTT. This sequence encodes CATRRGDGGSEAFF. Combining the CDR3 with reference TRBV19 and TRBJ1-1 gives the whole variable domain DGGITQSPKYLFRKEGQNVTLSCEQNLNHDAMYWYRQDPGQGLRLIYYSQIVNDFQKGDIAEGYSVSREKKESFPLTVTSAQKNPTAFYLCATRRGDGGSEAFFGQGTRLTVV.